This TCR beta chain is from a study of T cells in Graves' hyperthyroidism and ophthalmopathy. Study-wide results and caveats: Blood samples included most of the expanded thyroid clonotypes exceeding 0.001. From stable hyperthyroidism, ophthalmopathy was separated by a 13 V-J model.

There were TCR beta CDR3 regions amplified from RNA transcripts. The HTBI set primed first-round TCR CDR3 RT-PCR. TCRdb re-derived calls from the multiplex PCR reads in MiXCR, one entry per CDR3 protein. The top ten hold 8.2% of the sample, which has hundreds of thousands of distinct CDR3 sequences, roughly 46% seen once. Per germline, CDR1 SEHNR and CDR2 FQNEAQ (reference sequence). The germline V and J ends were trimmed by 5 bases and 2 bases, with 12 bases remaining between them. The CDR3 covers 14 residues. This clonotype was seen at least ten times. As yet, its antigen is unknown. The rearrangement links TRBV7-9 to TRBJ2-5; perhaps D is TRBD1 or TRBD2 (6 bases each). The sequenced sample was peripheral blood or thyroid tissue (not recorded which). The receptor comes from a woman aged 18-35 years with Graves' hyperthyroidism. CDR3 bases: TGTGCCAGCAGCCAGGGGAGGAGGCAAGAGACCCAGTACTTC. This gives the protein CASSQGRRQETQYF.